The rows below give T cell receptor beta chains drawn from one sample of a study of OX40 agonist ivuxolimab in advanced cancers. The repertoire was sequenced with immunoSEQ multiplex PCR; TCRdb's copy has only in-frame clones and lacks some. The sample lists 100,000 to 150,000 clones; 93% were seen once. The sample in question was CD4+ or CD8+ T cells sorted from blood, obtained in a trial of the OX40 agonist ivuxolimab. The receptors were gathered from an adult with an advanced solid tumor such as melanoma, head and neck, liver or kidney cancer. Both conserved end residues are part of each CDR3. D genes are given only for firm matches. Expanded clones get a size class; other rows say once, few or many, or leave the size out.

>TRBJ2-1|NA|15|NA|TRBV6-6
TGTGCCAGCACGTTGGCCGGGGGCTGGAAGAATGAGCAGTTCTTC
CASTLAGGWKNEQFF
>TRBJ1-1|NA|15|NA|TRBV5-6
TGTGCCAGCAGCTTGGTAGGACGGTTGAACACTGAAGCTTTCTTT
CASSLVGRLNTEAFF
>TRBJ1-2|NA|12|NA|TRBV7-8
TGTGCCAGCAGCGACCACCTCTATGGCTACACCTTC
CASSDHLYGYTF
>TRBJ1-4|NA|13|NA|TRBV27
TGTGCCAGCAGTTTCCGGGACCGTGAAAAACTGTTTTTT
CASSFRDREKLFF
>TRBJ2-3|NA|17|TRBD1|TRBV11-3
TGTGCCAGCAGCTTAGGACCCCGAGGACAGGGGGCAGGTACGCAGTATTTT
CASSLGPRGQGAGTQYF
>TRBJ1-5|NA|16|NA|TRBV6-1
TGTGCCAGCAGTGTCCACTCCGTCCAGGGTCAACAGCCCCAGCATTTT
CASSVHSVQGQQPQHF
>TRBJ2-7|NA|14|TRBD1|TRBV28
TGTGCCAGCAGGCGGACCGACAGGGTCGGTGAGCAGTACTTC
CASRRTDRVGEQYF
>TRBJ1-1|NA|15|NA|TRBV15
TGTGCCACCAGCAGAGATAGGAAAGGGAACACTGAAGCTTTCTTT
CATSRDRKGNTEAFF
>TRBJ2-5|NA|15|TRBD2|TRBV5-8
TGTGCCAGCAGCCCGGGGGGGCTTATCCAAGAGACCCAGTACTTC
CASSPGGLIQETQYF
>TRBJ2-1|NA|16|NA|TRBV5-4
TGTGCCAGCAGCTCAACTACTAGCATCCAATTCAATGAGCAGTTCTTC
CASSSTTSIQFNEQFF
>TRBJ1-1|NA|11|NA|TRBV6-5
TGTGCCAGCAGAAGAAACACTGAAGCTTTCTTT
CASRRNTEAFF
>TRBJ1-1|NA|13|NA|TRBV5-4
TGCGCCAGCAGCTGGACGGTGAACACTGAAGCTTTCTTT
CASSWTVNTEAFF
>TRBJ2-7|NA|15|TRBD2|TRBV6-5
TGTGCCAGCAGTGGGAGTAGCGGGGGAAGATACGAGCAGTACTTC
CASSGSSGGRYEQYF
>TRBJ2-2|NA|14|NA|TRBV6-5
TGTGCCAGCAGTTACTCCAGGGGAATGGGGGAGCTGTTTTTT
CASSYSRGMGELFF
>TRBJ2-1|NA|19|TRBD2|TRBV15
TGTGCCACCAGCAGAGAACGGACTAGCGGGACCTCAAGAGACAATGAGCAGTTCTTC
CATSRERTSGTSRDNEQFF
>TRBJ2-7|NA|14|TRBD1|TRBV7-2
TGTGCCAGCAGCTTACGGCAGGGGGCCTACGAGCAGTACTTC
CASSLRQGAYEQYF
>TRBJ2-1|NA|15|NA|TRBV5-4
TGTGCCAGCAGCTTTCGGCGGGGGCGGTACAATGAGCAGTTCTTC
CASSFRRGRYNEQFF
>TRBJ2-1|NA|13|NA|TRBV29-1
TGCAGCGTTGCCAGGGGCTCCTACAATGAGCAGTTCTTC
CSVARGSYNEQFF
>TRBJ1-6|NA|14|NA|TRBV28
TGTGCCAGCACCCCAAACAGTTACTATTCACCCCTCCACTTT
CASTPNSYYSPLHF
>TRBJ1-3|NA|15|NA|TRBV30
TGTGCCTGGAGTGTACGAGCAGGGCAGGGAAACACCATATATTTT
CAWSVRAGQGNTIYF
>TRBJ1-5|NA|14|NA|TRBV2
TGTGCCAGCAGTGAAATTTGGGGGAATCAGCCCCAGCATTTT
CASSEIWGNQPQHF
>TRBJ2-7|NA|12|NA|TRBV6-1
TGTGCCAGCAGTCCAGGGCTCTACGAGCAGTACTTC
CASSPGLYEQYF
>TRBJ1-4|NA|15|NA|TRBV28
TGTGCCAGCAGCCCAAGAGGGCAGTTCAATGAAAAACTGTTTTTT
CASSPRGQFNEKLFF
>TRBJ2-7|once|14|TRBD1|TRBV6-1
TGTGCCAGCAGTGCTTGGACAGGGGGCTACGAGCAGTACTTC
CASSAWTGGYEQYF
>TRBJ2-2|NA|13|TRBD2|TRBV19
TGTGCCAGTAGTATGGGGGGGGCCGGGGAGCTGTTTTTT
CASSMGGAGELFF
>TRBJ2-2|NA|13|NA|TRBV5-6
TGTGCCAGCAGCTTGCCACACACCGGGGAGCTGTTTTTT
CASSLPHTGELFF
>TRBJ2-7|NA|13|TRBD1|TRBV7-9
TGTGCCAGCAGTTGGACAGGGGGCTACGAGCAGTACTTC
CASSWTGGYEQYF
>TRBJ2-2|NA|14|TRBD1|TRBV19
TGTGCCAGTAGTAGGGACCAGGGGGCCGGGGAGCTGTTTTTT
CASSRDQGAGELFF
>TRBJ2-1|once|13|TRBD1|TRBV7-2
TGTGCCAGCAGCTTAGGACAGGGAGATGAGCAGTTCTTC
CASSLGQGDEQFF